This T cell receptor (beta chain) was obtained from a study of blood T cell repertoires in COVID-19. Overall study: There were acute and convalescent COVID-19 samples, and they came from the United States, Italy and Spain. T cells, B-cell-depleted T cells, or PBMCs provided the cDNA or gDNA that served as material.

In the original analysis: Researchers report that nucleated cell counts were estimated from reference gene primer amplification. TCRdb's copy holds only in-frame clones and misses some; the assay was immunoSEQ multiplex PCR. That table is the source of V, J and clone size, and D and trimming were worked out from the DNA. The sample records about 490,000 clones, approximately 85% being singletons. Germline CDR1 and CDR2: ENHRY and SYGVKD. This CDR3 is built from 12 residues. V trimming: 10 bases; J trimming: 6 bases; junction bases outside the gene matches: 6. The chain links TRBV10-3 to TRBJ1-1, with TRBD1 matching over 9 bases. Sequencing used peripheral blood. This clonotype was obtained from a human donor in a cohort sampled during active COVID-19. The CDR3 loop reads CATRDRVSEAFF. CDR3 DNA: TGTGCCACCAGGGACAGGGTCTCTGAAGCTTTCTTT.